The rows below give T cell receptor beta chains drawn from one sample of a study of CD8 T cells in ankylosing spondylitis. TCRdb ran MiXCR on the 5' RACE reads and lists one entry per CDR3 protein. Of approximately 140,000 distinct CDR3 sequences listed, around 42% were seen once; the top ten hold nearly 15%. The sequenced sample was synovial fluid, either unsorted or a sorted T cell fraction (not recorded which). Receptors originate from a male donor with ankylosing spondylitis. The CDR3 runs from the conserved cysteine through the conserved F or W. D genes are given only for firm matches. Some rows mark clone size as missing; the rest say once, few, many or name a class of expanded clone.

CDR3,DNA,size,J,V,D
CASSLYRRENEQFF,TGTGCCAGCAGCTTGTACCGCAGGGAAAATGAGCAGTTCTTC,.,TRBJ2-1,TRBV5-6,.
CSVRTDSNQPQHF,TGCAGCGTTAGGACGGATAGCAATCAGCCCCAGCATTTT,.,TRBJ1-5,TRBV29-1,.
CASILDSTDTQYF,TGCGCCAGCATCCTGGACAGCACAGATACGCAGTATTTT,few,TRBJ2-3,TRBV5-1,.
CASSLPTSGSYNEQFF,TGTGCCAGCAGTTTACCGACTAGCGGCTCCTACAATGAGCAGTTCTTC,many,TRBJ2-1,TRBV28,TRBD2
CSVRAASSYEQYF,TGCAGCGTTCGGGCGGCGAGCTCCTACGAGCAGTACTTC,few,TRBJ2-7,TRBV29-1,.
CASSLPGTGGPGTQYF,TGTGCCAGCAGCTTGCCCGGGACAGGGGGCCCAGGTACGCAGTATTTT,.,TRBJ2-3,TRBV7-9,TRBD1
CASSYVRAGGELFF,TGTGCCAGCAGTTACGTGAGGGCGGGCGGGGAGCTGTTTTTT,few,TRBJ2-2,TRBV6-5,.
CASSRTLGLLYEQYF,TGTGCCAGCAGTCGCACCCTGGGACTACTCTACGAGCAGTACTTC,.,TRBJ2-7,TRBV27,TRBD2
CASSFVGLTYEQYF,TGTGCCAGCAGTTTCGTCGGGCTTACCTACGAGCAGTACTTC,few,TRBJ2-7,TRBV28,.
CASTPTGFMTGELFF,TGTGCCAGTACCCCGACAGGGTTCATGACCGGGGAGCTGTTTTTT,many,TRBJ2-2,TRBV12-3/TRBV12-4,TRBD1
CASSPRRKMNTGELFF,TGTGCCAGCTCACCACGGCGTAAAATGAACACCGGGGAGCTGTTTTTT,few,TRBJ2-2,TRBV18,.
CSAREAGRSQHF,TGCAGTGCTAGAGAGGCGGGCCGGTCCCAGCATTTT,few,TRBJ1-5,TRBV20-1,.
CATSRDPQGGPLREQYF,TGTGCCACCAGCAGAGATCCCCAGGGAGGGCCTTTGAGGGAGCAGTACTTC,few,TRBJ2-7,TRBV15,TRBD2
CASSSGISSSYEQYF,TGTGCCAGCTCGAGTGGCATTTCGAGCTCCTACGAGCAGTACTTC,.,TRBJ2-7,TRBV18,.
CASSQLGTSGTHPREQFF,TGCGCCAGCAGCCAACTTGGGACTAGCGGGACCCATCCCCGGGAGCAGTTCTTC,.,TRBJ2-1,TRBV4-3,TRBD2
CAIRPRWGWYGYTF,TGTGCCATCAGGCCGCGGTGGGGGTGGTATGGCTACACCTTC,.,TRBJ1-2,TRBV10-3,.
CASSYLGTASGNTIYF,TGTGCCAGCAGTTACTTGGGGACAGCCTCTGGAAACACCATATATTTT,.,TRBJ1-3,TRBV6-5,TRBD1
CSVGYGVNTEAFF,TGCAGCGTTGGTTATGGAGTGAACACTGAAGCTTTCTTT,.,TRBJ1-1,TRBV29-1,.
CASRADRDQVFGTEAFF,TGTGCCAGCAGGGCCGACAGAGATCAGGTTTTCGGCACTGAAGCTTTCTTT,few,TRBJ1-1,TRBV28,.
CASSSGLASAELFF,TGTGCCAGCAGCTCCGGACTAGCGTCGGCGGAGCTGTTTTTT,many,TRBJ2-2,TRBV6-2/TRBV6-3,TRBD2
CASSVPRRAHTDTQYF,TGCGCCAGCAGCGTCCCCAGGCGGGCCCACACAGATACGCAGTATTTT,.,TRBJ2-3,TRBV5-1,.
CSATLRTGGSYEQYF,TGCAGTGCCACTTTGAGAACAGGCGGGTCCTACGAGCAGTACTTC,many,TRBJ2-7,TRBV20-1,.
CASSPPRDSPNTGELFF,TGCGCCAGCAGCCCGCCCCGGGACAGTCCGAACACCGGGGAGCTGTTTTTT,.,TRBJ2-2,TRBV4-3,TRBD1
CASGLVGFERGSNQPQHF,TGTGCTAGTGGTTTGGTTGGGTTCGAACGGGGCAGCAATCAGCCCCAGCATTTT,few,TRBJ1-5,TRBV12-5,.
CASSVIGLAETQYF,TGTGCCAGCAGCGTCATCGGGCTAGCCGAGACCCAGTACTTC,.,TRBJ2-5,TRBV12-3/TRBV12-4,.
CASSSGWFVGVTEAFF,TGTGCCAGCAGTTCCGGTTGGTTCGTTGGGGTCACTGAAGCTTTCTTT,once,TRBJ1-1,TRBV7-8,.
CASSATWDYRTNGELFF,TGTGCCAGCAGCGCTACCTGGGACTACAGAACAAACGGGGAGCTGTTTTTT,.,TRBJ2-2,TRBV9,TRBD2
CASSYPNPVGTSDTGELFF,TGTGCCAGCAGTTACCCCAACCCTGTCGGGACTAGCGACACCGGGGAGCTGTTTTTT,.,TRBJ2-2,TRBV6-2/TRBV6-3,TRBD2
CASSLGQGAYSPLHF,TGTGCCAGCAGTTTGGGACAGGGGGCTTATTCACCCCTCCACTTT,few,TRBJ1-6,TRBV27,TRBD1
CASGQGWEETQYF,TGTGCCAGCGGCCAGGGTTGGGAAGAGACCCAGTACTTC,.,TRBJ2-5,TRBV12-3/TRBV12-4,.
CASSYVGFDRYGYTF,TGTGCCAGCAGTTACGTCGGCTTTGACCGCTATGGCTACACCTTC,.,TRBJ1-2,TRBV12-3/TRBV12-4,.
CASSGWGHNSSPLHF,TGTGCCAGCAGTGGTTGGGGACACAATAGTTCACCCCTCCACTTT,.,TRBJ1-6,TRBV28,.
CASSPGTYEQYF,TGTGCCAGCAGTCCTGGGACCTACGAGCAGTACTTC,many,TRBJ2-7,TRBV6-5,.
CASSPHDSAYEQYF,TGTGCCAGCAGTCCGCACGACTCCGCCTACGAGCAGTACTTC,many,TRBJ2-7,TRBV6-2/TRBV6-3,.
CSATDSNYGYTF,TGCAGCGCAACCGACAGTAACTATGGCTACACCTTC,.,TRBJ1-2,TRBV29-1,.
CASTGLLNEQFF,TGTGCCAGCACTGGACTCCTCAATGAGCAGTTCTTC,few,TRBJ2-1,TRBV7-9,.
CASSIGLAGTYNEQFF,TGTGCCAGCAGTATTGGACTAGCGGGCACCTACAATGAGCAGTTCTTC,many,TRBJ2-1,TRBV6-1,TRBD2
CASSPVGGVTGEQYF,TGTGCCAGCTCACCAGTGGGGGGCGTCACGGGCGAGCAGTACTTC,.,TRBJ2-7,TRBV18,.
CASTPKGGGYNEQFF,TGTGCCAGCACACCGAAAGGCGGGGGGTACAATGAGCAGTTCTTC,many,TRBJ2-1,TRBV7-9,TRBD2
CASSQVSGLCGTRGPHEQFF,TGCGCCAGCAGCCAAGTTTCAGGTTTGTGTGGGACTAGAGGTCCCCATGAGCAGTTCTTC,few,TRBJ2-1,TRBV4-1,TRBD2
CSASGPVTGELFF,TGCAGTGCTAGCGGGCCAGTGACCGGGGAGCTGTTTTTT,.,TRBJ2-2,TRBV20-1,.
CASSQDLGGLKTQYF,TGCGCCAGCAGCCAAGATCTGGGGGGGCTGAAGACCCAGTACTTC,few,TRBJ2-5,TRBV4-1,.
CASSPSPQGIYYGYTF,TGCGCCAGCAGCCCAAGTCCCCAGGGAATTTATTATGGCTACACCTTC,.,TRBJ1-2,TRBV5-1,.
CASSGPAAGNGFTF,TGCGCCAGCAGCGGCCCGGCCGCCGGGAATGGCTTCACCTTC,.,TRBJ1-2,TRBV5-1,.
CASSLRLAGQNEQFF,TGTGCCAGCAGCCTGCGACTAGCGGGCCAGAATGAGCAGTTCTTC,.,TRBJ2-1,TRBV7-6,TRBD2
CASSPSPGFAEAFF,TGTGCCAGCAGCCCAAGCCCAGGGTTCGCTGAAGCTTTCTTT,many,TRBJ1-1,TRBV7-6,.
CASGHARNTEAFF,TGTGCTAGTGGTCATGCCAGGAACACTGAAGCTTTCTTT,.,TRBJ1-1,TRBV12-5,.
CSASTSEAHTEAFF,TGCAGTGCCTCCACCTCCGAAGCTCACACTGAAGCTTTCTTT,few,TRBJ1-1,TRBV20-1,.
CASSLFPGSSYEQYF,TGTGCCAGCAGCTTGTTTCCGGGTAGCTCCTACGAGCAGTACTTC,few,TRBJ2-7,TRBV7-2,.
CASSFPTGAAGGEEAFF,TGTGCCAGCAGCTTCCCGACAGGGGCCGCAGGGGGAGAGGAAGCTTTCTTT,few,TRBJ1-1,TRBV7-9,TRBD1
CASSLVRDKRPYEQYF,TGTGCCAGCAGCTTAGTCAGGGATAAGAGGCCCTACGAGCAGTACTTC,few,TRBJ2-7,TRBV7-9,.
CASSITPGSTDTQYF,TGTGCCAGCAGCATTACCCCAGGGAGCACAGATACGCAGTATTTT,.,TRBJ2-3,TRBV7-9,.
CASSQSSNSAGYTF,TGTGCCAGCAGCCAATCGTCGAACAGCGCCGGCTACACCTTC,.,TRBJ1-2,TRBV16,.
CASSPRPGRGEQYF,TGTGCCAGCAGCCCCCGGCCGGGGCGGGGGGAGCAGTACTTC,.,TRBJ2-7,TRBV9,TRBD2